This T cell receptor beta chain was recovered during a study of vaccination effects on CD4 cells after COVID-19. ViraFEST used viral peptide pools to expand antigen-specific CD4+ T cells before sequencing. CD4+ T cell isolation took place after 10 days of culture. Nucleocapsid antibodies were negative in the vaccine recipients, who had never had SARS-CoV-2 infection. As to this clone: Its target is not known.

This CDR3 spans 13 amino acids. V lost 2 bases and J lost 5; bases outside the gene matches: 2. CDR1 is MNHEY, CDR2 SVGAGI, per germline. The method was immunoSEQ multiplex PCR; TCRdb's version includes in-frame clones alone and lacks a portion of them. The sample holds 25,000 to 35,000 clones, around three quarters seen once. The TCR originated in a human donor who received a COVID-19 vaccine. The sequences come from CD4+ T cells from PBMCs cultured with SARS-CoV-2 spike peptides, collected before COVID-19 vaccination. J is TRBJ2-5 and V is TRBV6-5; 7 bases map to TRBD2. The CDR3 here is CASSYQGGETQYF. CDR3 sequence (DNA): TGTGCCAGCAGTTACCAGGGAGGGGAGACCCAGTACTTC.